This paragraph covers one T cell receptor beta chain sequence. V was pared by 3 bases and J by 4 bases, with 9 bases between. The CDR3 extends over 13 amino acids. CDR1 SGHDN and CDR2 FVKESK come from the germline V gene. The sample comes from a study of blood T cell repertoires in COVID-19. In the original workflow: Estimates of nucleated cell counts were drawn from the amplification of reference gene primers. Assay used: immunoSEQ multiplex PCR; TCRdb lists only in-frame clones, some missing. V, J and clone size are taken as reported in that table, and D and trimming were inferred from the DNA itself. The sample carries about 170,000 clones, about 87% recorded once.

This sequence joins TRBV14 and TRBJ1-2; no clear D. This TCR was sampled from a man between 60 and 75 years old with acute or convalescent COVID-19. Material for sequencing was peripheral blood. CDR3 DNA sequence: TGTGCCAGCAGCCATGTACAGACCTATGGCTACACCTTC. This sequence encodes CASSHVQTYGYTF.